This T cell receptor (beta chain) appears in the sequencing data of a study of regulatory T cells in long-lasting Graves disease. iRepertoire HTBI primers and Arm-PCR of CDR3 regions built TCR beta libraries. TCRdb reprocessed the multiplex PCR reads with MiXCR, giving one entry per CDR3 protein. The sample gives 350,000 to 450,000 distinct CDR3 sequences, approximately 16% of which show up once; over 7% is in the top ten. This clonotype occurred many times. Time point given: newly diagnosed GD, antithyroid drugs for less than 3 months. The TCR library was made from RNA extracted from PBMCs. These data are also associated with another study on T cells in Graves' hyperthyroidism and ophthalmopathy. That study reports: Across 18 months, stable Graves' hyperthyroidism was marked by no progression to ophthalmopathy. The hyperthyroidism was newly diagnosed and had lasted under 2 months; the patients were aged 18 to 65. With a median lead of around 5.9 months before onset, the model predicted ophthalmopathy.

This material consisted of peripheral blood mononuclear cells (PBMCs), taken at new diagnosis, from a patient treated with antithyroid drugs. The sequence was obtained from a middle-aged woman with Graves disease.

The CDR3 region is CASSLVREVLTNEKLFF. CDR3 DNA sequence: TGTGCCAGCAGCTTAGTACGGGAAGTGTTGACTAATGAAAAACTGTTTTTT. This chain connects TRBV7-2 to TRBJ1-4; D ambiguous. This CDR3 spans 17 amino acids. The germline V and J ends were trimmed by 1 base and 2 bases, with 14 bases remaining between them. Germline values: CDR1 SGHTA, CDR2 FQGNSA.